The 11 T cell receptor beta chains in this list originate from one sample, sequenced in a study of T cells in Graves' hyperthyroidism and ophthalmopathy. RNA transcripts provided the source from which TCR beta CDR3 regions were amplified. Primed by the HTBI set, a first-round RT-PCR was run on the TCR CDR3. TCRdb called the multiplex PCR reads again in MiXCR, with one record for every CDR3 protein. This table has 80,000 to 100,000 distinct CDR3 sequences, around 40% appearing once. The sequenced sample was peripheral blood or thyroid tissue (not recorded which). These receptor sequences come from a woman in her twenties or thirties with Graves' hyperthyroidism.

Remarks on this clonotype: A read error may explain this, as a much larger clone is one base away. The chain has TRBV12-3 or TRBV12-4 and TRBJ2-6; TRBD1 matches at 10 bases. The CDR3 extends over 18 amino acids. The CDR3 DNA sequence: TGTGCCGGCAGGGGGGACAGGGGAATTTATTCTGGGGCCAACGTCCTGACTTTC. Translated: CAGRGDRGIYSGANVLTF.

This clonotype was observed many times. The chain uses TRBV28 and TRBJ2-5, with D possibly matching TRBD2 (6 bases). Germline V gene sequence: CDR1 MDHEN, CDR2 SYDVKM. The CDR3 is 15 residues long. V was shortened by 6 bases and J by 7 bases, with 21 bases between the two germline ends. This CDR3 reads CASSSPGTSIGTQYF. The CDR3 coding sequence is TGTGCCAGCAGCTCTCCCGGGACTTCAATCGGGACCCAGTACTTC.

This clonotype was recorded a few times. V usage is TRBV28 and J usage is TRBJ1-2, with 8 bases matching TRBD1. The CDR3 covers 16 residues. CDR1 is MDHEN, CDR2 SYDVKM, per germline. V shed 2 bases, J shed 0 bases, and the junction held 5 bases outside the gene matches. CDR3 nucleotide sequence: TGTGCCAGCAGTTTACAGGGGGCGTGGACTAACTATGGCTACACCTTC. As protein: CASSLQGAWTNYGYTF.

At least ten counts were recorded for this clonotype. The rearrangement links TRBV6-5 to TRBJ2-7, with 8 bases matching TRBD2. CDR1 MNHEY and CDR2 SVGAGI come from the germline V gene. The V gene end was trimmed by 6 bases and the J gene end by 8 bases; junction bases not matched to a gene: 12. The CDR3 is 14 amino acids. The CDR3 nucleotides are TGTGCCAGCAGCCGACTAGCGAGGCGGGGGCAGCAGTACTTC. Protein: CASSRLARRGQQYF.

Comments on this clonotype: A much larger clone differs by one base, so this may be a read error. Here the CDR3 omits its conserved ending phenylalanine or tryptophan, so a read error is the likely source. This rearrangement joins TRBV4-1 to TRBJ2-7; TRBD2 is a possible D gene (6 bases). Germline loops: CDR1 MGHRA, CDR2 YSYEKL. Trimming took 3 bases from V and 0 from J, leaving 12 bases between them. The CDR3 runs 15 residues. Here the CDR3 reads CASSQILGSSYEQYL. The CDR3, as DNA: TGCGCCAGCAGCCAGATTCTCGGGAGCTCCTACGAGCAGTACCTC.

In the case of this clonotype: At one end the junction does not follow the germline gene, possibly because of a read error. This sequence joins TRBV5-5 and TRBJ2-2, with TRBD2 matching 7 bases. The CDR3 covers 17 residues. Germline CDR1 reads SGHKS; CDR2 reads YYEKEE (reference sequence). The CDR3 bases are TGCGCCAGCAGTTTATGCCTAGCGGTAGGGAACACCGGGGAGCTGTTTTTT. Its protein product is CASSLCLAVGNTGELFF.

To note about this clonotype: It is likely a read error, because the conserved phenylalanine at the end of the CDR3 is missing. It is unclear where the CDR3 begins or ends on the DNA, so no DNA is shown, and the CDR3 is as TCRdb lists it. The chain couples TRBV19 to TRBJ2-7; no check of the table's D call, TRBD1, against the DNA was made. From germline, CDR1 is LNHDA and CDR2 SQIVND (reference sequence). The CDR3 sequence runs 12 residues, both termini included. The CDR3 protein is CASSIGTQGKYS.

This clonotype was found a few times. The chain has TRBV15 and TRBJ2-5; D not certain. Germline V gene sequence: CDR1 LNHNV, CDR2 YYDKDF (reference sequence). V was clipped by 3 bases and J by 2 bases, with 7 bases between them. The CDR3 has 13 residues. The CDR3 protein is CATSSRVQETQYF. CDR3 coding DNA: TGTGCCACCAGCAGCCGGGTACAAGAGACCCAGTACTTC.

In this sample, this clonotype turned up many times. V gene TRBV9 combines with J gene TRBJ2-5, with D maybe TRBD2 (6 bases). The ends were cut back, 2 bases at V and 5 bases at J, with 16 bases in the middle. The CDR3 sequence is 15 residues long. From germline, CDR1 is SGDLS and CDR2 YYNGEE. CDR3 coding DNA: TGTGCCAGCAGCGTGCGGACTGGAGGAGGGGAGACCCAGTACTTC. Amino acids: CASSVRTGGGETQYF.

This clonotype was counted between two and nine times. The chain is built from TRBV28 and TRBJ1-5, with a tentative D call TRBD1 (6 bases). Trimming took off 5 bases at V and 7 bases at J, with 15 bases between the two ends. Germline assignment: CDR1 MDHEN and CDR2 SYDVKM. This CDR3 region has 14 residues. Written as DNA, the CDR3 is TGTGCCAGCAGTCCCGCAGGGGATTACCAGCCCCAGCATTTT. It yields the protein CASSPAGDYQPQHF.

This clonotype was recorded many times. The chain is built from TRBV5-1 and TRBJ1-2, with D tentatively TRBD1 (5 bases). The CDR3 is made up of 14 amino acids. V was clipped by 4 bases and J by 8 bases, with 18 bases between them. Germline V gene lookup returns CDR1 SGHRS and CDR2 YFSETQ. The CDR3 region has the DNA TGCGCCAGCAGCCCGAGCGTCAGGGTGGGCGGCTACACCTTC. Protein sequence: CASSPSVRVGGYTF.